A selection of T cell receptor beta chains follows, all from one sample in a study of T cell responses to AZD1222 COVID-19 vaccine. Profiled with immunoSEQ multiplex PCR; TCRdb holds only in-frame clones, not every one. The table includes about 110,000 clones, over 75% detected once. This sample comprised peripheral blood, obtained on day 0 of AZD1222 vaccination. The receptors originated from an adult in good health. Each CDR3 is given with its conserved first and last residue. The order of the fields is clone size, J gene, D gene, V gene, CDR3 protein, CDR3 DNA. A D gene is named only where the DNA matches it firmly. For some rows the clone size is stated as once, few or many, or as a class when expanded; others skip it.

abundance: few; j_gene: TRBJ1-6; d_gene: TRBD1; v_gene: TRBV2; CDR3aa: CASKGARSNSPLHF; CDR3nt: TGTGCCAGTAAGGGGGCTCGGAGTAATTCACCCCTCCACTTT
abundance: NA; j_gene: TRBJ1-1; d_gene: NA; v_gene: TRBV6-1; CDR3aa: CASSARGAGVSNTEAFF; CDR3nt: TGTGCCAGCAGTGCGAGGGGAGCGGGGGTGTCGAACACTGAAGCTTTCTTT
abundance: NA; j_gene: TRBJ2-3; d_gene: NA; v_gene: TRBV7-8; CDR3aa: CASSLQSTDTQYF; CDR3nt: TGTGCCAGCAGCTTACAATCCACAGATACGCAGTATTTT
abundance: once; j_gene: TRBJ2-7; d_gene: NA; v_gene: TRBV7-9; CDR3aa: CASSSGRNEQYF; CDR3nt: TGTGCCAGCAGCTCAGGACGGAACGAGCAGTACTTC
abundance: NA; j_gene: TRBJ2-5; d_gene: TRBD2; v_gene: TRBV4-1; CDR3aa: CASSLKFGEGSSGGRETQYF; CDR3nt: TGCGCCAGCAGCCTCAAGTTCGGCGAGGGATCTAGCGGGGGACGAGAGACCCAGTACTTC
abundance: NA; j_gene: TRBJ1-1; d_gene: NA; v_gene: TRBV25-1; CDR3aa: CASRPDRGMNTEAFF; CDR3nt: TGTGCCAGCAGGCCCGACCGGGGAATGAACACTGAAGCTTTCTTT
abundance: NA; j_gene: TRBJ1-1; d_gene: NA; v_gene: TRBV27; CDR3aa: CASSSRWNTEAFF; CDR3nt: TGTGCCAGCAGTTCCCGGTGGAACACTGAAGCTTTCTTT
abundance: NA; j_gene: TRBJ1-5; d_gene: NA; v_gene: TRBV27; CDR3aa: CASTRKPNQPQHF; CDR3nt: TGTGCCAGCACACGAAAACCAAATCAGCCCCAGCATTTT
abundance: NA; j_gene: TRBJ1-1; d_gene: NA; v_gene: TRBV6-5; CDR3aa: CASSPTGFTEAFF; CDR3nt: TGTGCCAGCAGCCCAACGGGGTTTACTGAAGCTTTCTTT
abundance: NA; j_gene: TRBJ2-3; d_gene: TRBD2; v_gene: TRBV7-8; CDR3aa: CASSLTSGTDTQYF; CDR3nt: TGTGCCAGCAGCTTGACTAGCGGGACAGATACGCAGTATTTT
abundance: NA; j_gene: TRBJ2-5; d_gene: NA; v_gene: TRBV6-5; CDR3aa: CASSPYGGTAETQYF; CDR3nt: TGTGCCAGCAGTCCTTATGGGGGGACGGCGGAGACCCAGTACTTC
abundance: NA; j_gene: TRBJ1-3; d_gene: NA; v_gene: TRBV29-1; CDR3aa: CSVEEGGSSGNTIYF; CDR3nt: TGCAGCGTTGAAGAAGGTGGCAGCTCTGGAAACACCATATATTTT
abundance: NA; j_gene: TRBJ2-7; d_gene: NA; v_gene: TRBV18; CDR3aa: CASSPTPRTGGGYEQYF; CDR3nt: TGTGCCAGCTCACCAACCCCTAGGACAGGAGGGGGCTACGAGCAGTACTTC
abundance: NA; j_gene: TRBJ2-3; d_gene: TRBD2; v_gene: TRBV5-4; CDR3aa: CASSSGLASTDTQYF; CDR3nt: TGTGCCAGCAGCTCGGGACTAGCGAGCACAGATACGCAGTATTTT
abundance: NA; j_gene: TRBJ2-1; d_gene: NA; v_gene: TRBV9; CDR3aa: CASSKQGTDVEQFF; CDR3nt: TGTGCCAGCAGCAAACAGGGTACCGACGTTGAGCAGTTCTTC
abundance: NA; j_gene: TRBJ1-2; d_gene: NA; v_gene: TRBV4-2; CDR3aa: CASSQVLEGEGLAYGYTF; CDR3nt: TGTGCCAGCAGCCAAGTACTGGAGGGTGAGGGGCTGGCGTATGGCTACACCTTC
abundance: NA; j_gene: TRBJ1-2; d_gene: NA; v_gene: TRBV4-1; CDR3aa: CASSHRGEGYGYTF; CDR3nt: TGCGCCAGCAGCCATAGAGGGGAGGGCTATGGCTACACCTTC